The 5 T cell receptor beta chains in this list originate from one sample, sequenced in a study of blood T cell repertoires in COVID-19 (TCRdb year 2020). Receptors were amplified or captured by the immunoSEQ multiplex PCR assay. TCRdb carries this immuneACCESS record with in-frame sequences only. Its versions omit some clonotypes, under half of them owing to an unresolved V gene in the studies checked, with the rest unexplained. The sample data list tens of thousands of clones, and about 88% of these were observed just once. The biggest ten clones account for roughly a tenth of the sample. The specimen was peripheral blood. Receptor source: a human donor in a cohort sampled during active COVID-19. The donor label of this sample is uncertain.

V and J are TRBV27 and TRBJ2-7; 8 bases map to TRBD1. CDR3 length: 13 amino acids. Per the germline V gene, CDR1 is MNHEY and CDR2 is SMNVEV (reference sequence). J gave up 0 bases and V 6 bases, and 1 base lay outside the gene matches. The CDR3: CASRGTGSYEQYF. CDR3 coding DNA: TGTGCCAGCAGAGGGACAGGCTCCTACGAGCAGTACTTC.

The V gene is TRBV5-4, the J gene TRBJ2-7; possible D gene TRBD1, 6 bases. This CDR3 comprises 13 residues. V lost 2 bases to trimming and J lost 7 bases, with 13 bases between them. Germline CDR1 SGHNT, CDR2 YYREEE (reference sequence). CDR3 nucleotides: TGTGCCAGCAGCTTACCTCAGGGGCGGGAGCAGTACTTC. This translates into CASSLPQGREQYF. Drawing the rest from reference TRBV5-4 and TRBJ2-7, the complete variable domain is ETGVTQSPTHLIKTRGQQVTLRCSSQSGHNTVSWYQQALGQGPQFIFQYYREEENGRGNFPPRFSGLQFPNYSSELNVNALELDDSALYLCASSLPQGREQYFGPGTRLTVT.

The genes are TRBV7-9 and TRBJ1-5, with D possibly matching TRBD1 (6 bases). The CDR3 loop spans 15 amino acids. Per germline, CDR1 SEHNR and CDR2 FQNEAQ (reference sequence). Trimming shortened V by 5 bases and J by 4 bases, and 15 bases separated the two germline ends. The CDR3 sequence: CASSPTGFGNQPQHF. CDR3 coding DNA: TGTGCCAGCAGCCCTACAGGGTTCGGAAATCAGCCCCAGCATTTT.

The rearrangement joins TRBV7-8 to TRBJ2-7, with 8 bases fitting TRBD2. The germline V gene has CDR1 SGHVS and CDR2 FQNEAQ. CDR3 length: 15 residues. Losses at the gene ends were 1 base for V and 5 bases for J; bases not matched to a gene: 7. CDR3 loop: CASSLEPGGRNEQYF. Written as DNA, the CDR3 is TGTGCCAGCAGCTTAGAGCCCGGCGGGAGGAACGAGCAGTACTTC.

V usage is TRBV9 and J usage is TRBJ1-4; D remains unclear. Germline V lookup: CDR1 SGDLS, CDR2 YYNGEE. V dropped 4 bases and J dropped 4 bases, with 5 bases sitting between them. The length of the CDR3 is 12 residues. The CDR3 region has the DNA TGTGCCAGCAGCCGTAGTAATGAAAAACTGTTTTTT. Translated: CASSRSNEKLFF.